This T cell receptor (beta chain) comes out of a study of blood T cell repertoires in COVID-19. The wider study: Acute and convalescent COVID-19 specimens originated in the United States, Italy and Spain.

Repertoires were generated with immunoSEQ multiplex PCR, while TCRdb's copy carries only in-frame clones and drops some. The repertoire has about 210,000 clones, approximately 78% of them found once; the top ten carry about 12%. Deletions cut 0 bases from V and 4 bases from J, with 12 bases between. Germline values: CDR1 SQVTM, CDR2 ANQGSEA. The CDR3 length is 14 residues. This TCR was recovered from a woman between 40 and 50 years old with acute or convalescent COVID-19. The genes are TRBV29-1 and TRBJ1-1; D is unclear. The specimen sequenced was peripheral blood. For the CDR3, the DNA is TGCAGCGTTGAAGATCAGCGGAAAGCCACTGAAGCTTTCTTT. Amino acid sequence: CSVEDQRKATEAFF. The full variable domain, in which reference TRBV29-1 and TRBJ1-1 provide the parts outside the CDR3, is SAVISQKPSRDICQRGTSLTIQCQVDSQVTMMFWYRQQPGQSLTLIATANQGSEATYESGFVIDKFPISRPNLTFSTLTVSNMSPEDSSIYLCSVEDQRKATEAFFGQGTRLTVV.